This is a list of T cell receptor beta chains from one sample in a study of beta chain features in type 1 diabetes. The table came from immunoSEQ multiplex PCR; TCRdb's copy has only in-frame clones and leaves some out. The table includes around 300,000 clones, approximately 10% detected once. The specimen sequenced was naive CD4+ T cells from blood. All receptors come from a woman in her twenties or thirties in good health. Both conserved end residues are part of each CDR3. Fields, in order: J gene, D gene, clone size, V gene, CDR3 DNA, CDR3 protein. D genes are given only for firm matches. Part of the rows lack a size; the others show once, few, many or a class for expanded clones.

J: TRBJ2-7; D: TRBD2; size: few; V: TRBV19; DNA: TGTGCCAGTAGTATCGGACTAGCGGGAGCCTACGAGCAGTACTTC; CDR3: CASSIGLAGAYEQYF
J: TRBJ2-5; D: TRBD1; size: NA; V: TRBV9; DNA: TGTGCCAGCAGCGTTAATCCCGACAGGGTGGGAGAGACCCAGTACTTC; CDR3: CASSVNPDRVGETQYF
J: TRBJ1-1; D: NA; size: NA; V: TRBV19; DNA: TGTGCCAGTAGTATATATGGAGTACCGAACACTGAAGCTTTCTTT; CDR3: CASSIYGVPNTEAFF
J: TRBJ2-7; D: NA; size: NA; V: TRBV7-9; DNA: TGTGCCAGCAGCGTCGGACAGCCGTACTCCTACGAGCAGTACTTC; CDR3: CASSVGQPYSYEQYF
J: TRBJ1-5; D: TRBD1; size: few; V: TRBV28; DNA: TGTGCCAGCAGCACCCCCGGGACAGGGGTTCAGCCCCAGCATTTT; CDR3: CASSTPGTGVQPQHF
J: TRBJ2-3; D: TRBD2; size: NA; V: TRBV2; DNA: TGTGCCAGCAGTGTTTTAGCGGGAGGAGCAGATACGCAGTATTTT; CDR3: CASSVLAGGADTQYF
J: TRBJ2-1; D: TRBD1; size: NA; V: TRBV20-1; DNA: TGCAGTGCTAACAGGGGCACTGAGCAGTTCTTC; CDR3: CSANRGTEQFF
J: TRBJ2-1; D: NA; size: NA; V: TRBV2; DNA: TGTGCCAGCAGAATACTTTACAATGAGCAGTTCTTC; CDR3: CASRILYNEQFF
J: TRBJ2-1; D: TRBD2; size: NA; V: TRBV15; DNA: TGTGCCACCAGCAGGACTAGCGGGGGGTACAATGAGCAGTTCTTC; CDR3: CATSRTSGGYNEQFF
J: TRBJ1-1; D: NA; size: once; V: TRBV19; DNA: TGTGCCAGTACGAGAATAATGAACACTGAAGCTTTCTTT; CDR3: CASTRIMNTEAFF
J: TRBJ2-7; D: NA; size: few; V: TRBV14; DNA: TGTGCCAGCAGCCAAGTCCAGGAAACTGTCGAGCAGTACTTC; CDR3: CASSQVQETVEQYF
J: TRBJ2-3; D: TRBD2; size: NA; V: TRBV11-3; DNA: TGTGCCAGCAGCCGAGCGGGAGTTGGCGATACGCAGTATTTT; CDR3: CASSRAGVGDTQYF
J: TRBJ2-7; D: NA; size: NA; V: TRBV7-2; DNA: TGTGCCAGCACCATCGGCGGTTACGAGCAGTACTTC; CDR3: CASTIGGYEQYF
J: TRBJ2-7; D: TRBD2; size: NA; V: TRBV7-2; DNA: TGTGCCAGCAGCTTAAGCCTAGCGGGCGTCTCCTACGAGCAGTACTTC; CDR3: CASSLSLAGVSYEQYF
J: TRBJ2-6; D: NA; size: NA; V: TRBV28; DNA: TGTGCCAGCAGTCGTGGGGCAGGGGCCAACGTCCTGACTTTC; CDR3: CASSRGAGANVLTF
J: TRBJ2-5; D: NA; size: few; V: TRBV7-7; DNA: TGTGCTAGCAGCTCGGGAGTAGGGGAGACCCAGTACTTC; CDR3: CASSSGVGETQYF